This note documents a single T cell receptor (beta chain) sequence. This specimen comes from a study of shared clonotypes between healthy human individuals. Produced via immunoSEQ multiplex PCR; TCRdb's table is partial and in-frame only. The table records over a million clones, about 77% of them present only once. Donation came from healthy HIV-negative adults that had no recent acute infections or vaccinations. The sequenced sample consisted of memory CD4+ T cells sorted from blood. Subset reported: CD45RA-negative fraction. This receptor was taken from a man aged 18 to 30 in good health.

The CDR3 loop is CASSPRDNSYNEQFF. CDR3 nucleotides: TGTGCCAGCAGTCCCCGGGACAACTCCTACAATGAGCAGTTCTTC. The V call is TRBV27, the J call TRBJ2-1, with D perhaps TRBD1 (6 bases). Germline V gives CDR1 MNHEY, CDR2 SMNVEV (reference sequence). V was cut by 5 bases and J by 0 bases, with 11 bases left in between. The CDR3 covers 15 residues.